The clone carrying this T cell receptor (beta chain) was counted ten times or more. Its specificity is unknown. V lost 7 bases to trimming and J lost 5 bases, with 20 bases between them. The CDR3 runs to 15 residues. The data derive from a study of identical twins. Study conclusions and caveats: Reduced insertions were recorded for abundant cord blood beta clonotypes, with no such pattern in memory repertoires. Surplus twin overlap in beta out-of-frame sequences was less pronounced.

Via MiXCR, TCRdb re-called the 5' RACE reads, giving one row per CDR3 protein. The sample carries nearly 900,000 distinct CDR3 sequences, 9% to 15% recorded once. This sample was shared with a second study, whose subject was yellow fever vaccine responses in identical twins.

This receptor was obtained from a woman in her late teens or twenties in good health. The chain carries TRBV12-3 or TRBV12-4 and TRBJ1-1; D uncertain. Material for sequencing was PBMCs. The CDR3 nucleotides read TGTGCCAGCACTCTCCTCCCGGCAGGTCCGACTGAAGCTTTCTTT. This gives the protein CASTLLPAGPTEAFF.